One sample yielded the 19 T cell receptor beta chains listed below, sequenced in a study of lymphopenia after photon versus proton radiotherapy (dated by TCRdb to about 2019). Receptors were amplified or captured by the immunoSEQ multiplex PCR assay. TCRdb took this table from immuneACCESS and kept in-frame rearrangements with V and J called. Such tables lack part of the clones; where checked against another copy, unresolved V genes explain under half of the gap, and the rest is unexplained. The sample table shows about 34,000 clones, and nearly 85% are seen once. Of the sample, roughly 15% is held by the ten largest clones. The sequences come from peripheral blood, collected from a patient treated with proton-based radiotherapy. The receptor set was obtained from a woman aged 70-85 years with pancreatic cancer.

This clone came up once. The J gene is TRBJ2-1, the V gene TRBV6-1; 7 bases line up with TRBD2. The CDR3 sequence is 11 residues long. With V trimmed by 10 bases and J by 16 bases, 13 bases remained unmatched. The germline V gene has CDR1 MNHNS and CDR2 SASEGT. The CDR3 DNA reads TGTGCCACTCTTCAGCGGGACGAGCCTTTCTTC. Amino acids: CATLQRDEPFF.

In its sample, this clone was seen a few times. The chain links TRBV15 to TRBJ2-7; D is possibly TRBD1 (6 bases). This CDR3 has 12 amino acids. Trimming shortened V by 3 bases and J by 4 bases, and 7 bases separated the two germline ends. Germline V gene lookup returns CDR1 LNHNV and CDR2 YYDKDF (reference sequence). This CDR3 is CATSRDSYEQYF. CDR3 nucleotides: TGTGCCACCAGCAGGGACAGTTACGAGCAGTACTTC.

The chain couples TRBV7-8 to TRBJ1-5, with a possible D match to TRBD1 (6 bases). Germline CDR1 and CDR2: SGHVS and FQNEAQ. The CDR3 is 15 amino acids. Trimming stripped 0 bases from V and 4 bases from J, with 10 bases between. The CDR3 here is CASSLAGASNQPQHF. The CDR3 DNA sequence: TGTGCCAGCAGCTTAGCGGGGGCCAGTAATCAGCCCCAGCATTTT.

The chain carries TRBV28 and TRBJ2-1, with 9 bases that match TRBD2. Germline V gives CDR1 MDHEN, CDR2 SYDVKM. The CDR3 spans 17 residues. The trim removed 7 bases at V and 0 bases at J, leaving 10 bases unmatched. Here the CDR3 reads CASTSSGSRSSYNEQFF. The CDR3 DNA reads as TGTGCCAGCACTAGTAGCGGGAGTCGAAGCTCCTACAATGAGCAGTTCTTC.

The chain carries TRBV4-1 and TRBJ2-1, with D possibly matching TRBD2 (6 bases). Germline CDR1 is MGHRA and CDR2 is YSYEKL. The CDR3 is made up of 14 amino acids. V lost 5 bases and J lost 2, with 10 bases in between. The CDR3 sequence: CASSGREAYNEQFF. DNA for the CDR3: TGCGCCAGCAGCGGAAGGGAGGCCTACAATGAGCAGTTCTTC.

This sequence joins TRBV19 and TRBJ2-1, with D possibly matching TRBD2 (5 bases). Germline values: CDR1 LNHDA, CDR2 SQIVND (reference sequence). V lost 5 bases, J lost 11 bases, and 19 bases lay in between. CDR3 length: 14 residues. Here the CDR3 DNA reads TGTGCCAGTAGTGAGGGTAGGTATGGTATACAGCAGTTCTTC. This encodes CASSEGRYGIQQFF. Looking up the rest from reference TRBV19 and TRBJ2-1 gives the full variable domain: DGGITQSPKYLFRKEGQNVTLSCEQNLNHDAMYWYRQDPGQGLRLIYYSQIVNDFQKGDIAEGYSVSREKKESFPLTVTSAQKNPTAFYLCASSEGRYGIQQFFGPGTRLTVL.

The chain uses TRBV7-2 and TRBJ1-5; D not certain. V was trimmed by 0 bases and J by 6 bases, leaving 6 bases between them. Germline V gene lookup returns CDR1 SGHTA and CDR2 FQGNSA. This CDR3 spans 13 amino acids. The CDR3, as DNA: TGTGCCAGCAGCTTAGCCGAGGGTCAGCCCCAGCATTTT. Translation gives CASSLAEGQPQHF.

The J gene is TRBJ1-1, the V gene TRBV21-1. TRBV21-1 is a pseudogene. CDR3 length equals 17 residues. The CDR3 nucleotides are TGTGCCAGCAGCAAGCCGCAGGGACCGCCACCCCACACTGAAGCTTTCTTT. As protein: CASSKPQGPPPHTEAFF.

V is TRBV9 and J is TRBJ1-1; the D gene is possibly TRBD1 (6 bases). The CDR3 has 13 amino acids. Germline CDR1 is SGDLS and CDR2 is YYNGEE. V shed 5 bases and J shed 11 bases, with 19 bases lying between them. The CDR3 region is CASSRPGVGEAFF. In nucleotides, the CDR3 is TGTGCCAGCAGTCGTCCAGGGGTGGGAGAGGCTTTCTTT.

This clone has more than one count but fewer than ten. The V call is TRBV28, the J call TRBJ2-7; a possible D gene is TRBD1 (5 bases). The V end lost 1 base, the J end lost 5 bases, and 12 bases lay between the germline ends. Germline lookup yields CDR1 MDHEN and CDR2 SYDVKM. The CDR3 consists of 14 residues. The CDR3 loop reads CASSLSGIDNEQYF. DNA of the CDR3: TGTGCCAGCAGTTTATCAGGGATTGACAACGAGCAGTACTTC.

V and J are TRBV11-3 and TRBJ2-1; 8 bases agree with TRBD2. Germline lookup yields CDR1 SGHNT and CDR2 YENEEA. The V and J ends lost 4 bases and 3 bases, in that order; junction bases with no gene match: 5. The length of the CDR3 is 15 residues. The CDR3 reads CASSSAGVGYNEQFF. For the CDR3, the DNA is TGTGCCAGCAGCTCAGCGGGAGTAGGCTACAATGAGCAGTTCTTC.

The V and J genes are TRBV19 and TRBJ1-6; no clear D. V was shortened by 9 bases and J by 5 bases, with 5 bases between the two germline ends. Germline-derived CDR1 and CDR2 are LNHDA and SQIVND (reference sequence). This CDR3 has 11 amino acids. The CDR3 nucleotides are TGTGCCAGCGGAAATAATTCACCCCTCCACTTT. Translating it yields CASGNNSPLHF.

The rearrangement joins TRBV7-8 to TRBJ2-7; a possible D gene is TRBD2 (6 bases). CDR1 and CDR2 (germline): SGHVS, FQNEAQ. CDR3 size: 13 residues. Trimming cost V 0 bases and J 3 bases, with 6 bases left between them. The CDR3 DNA reads TGTGCCAGCAGCTTAGCGGGGGGCTACGAGCAGTACTTC. This encodes CASSLAGGYEQYF.

In DNA, the CDR3 is TGTGCCAGCAGCTTGCGGGGATACAATCAGCCCCAGCATTTT. This gives the protein CASSLRGYNQPQHF. The rearrangement links TRBV5-6 to TRBJ1-5; D gene unclear. The CDR3 has 14 residues. V lost 1 base, J lost 3 bases, and 8 bases lay in between. Germline CDR1 and CDR2: SGHDT and YYEEEE.

The J gene is TRBJ1-4, the V gene TRBV14; 7 bases agree with TRBD1. The CDR3 has 17 residues. J gave up 8 bases and V 0 bases, and 12 bases lay outside the gene matches. CDR1 and CDR2 from the germline V gene are SGHDN and FVKESK. The CDR3 DNA sequence: TGTGCCAGCAGCCAAGAGTCCTTCCAGACAGGGCGGGAAAAACTGTTTTTT. It yields the protein CASSQESFQTGREKLFF.

The gene calls are TRBV6-1 and TRBJ1-6; D unclear. The CDR3 consists of 15 residues. CDR1 and CDR2 from the germline V gene are MNHNS and SASEGT. Trimming left V 5 bases short and J 8 bases short, with 16 bases between. The DNA for the CDR3 is TGTGCCAGCAGTACGACTTTTTCGGTGGATTCACCCCTCCACTTT. As protein: CASSTTFSVDSPLHF.

This clone was observed once. The chain has TRBV19 and TRBJ2-5, with 11 bases identical to TRBD2. CDR1 and CDR2 from the germline V gene are LNHDA and SQIVND (reference sequence). With V trimmed by 4 bases and J by 5 bases, 15 bases remained unmatched. This CDR3 comprises 18 residues. Here the CDR3 DNA reads TGTGCCAGTAGTAGAGATTTCAGGACTAGCGGGCTTGGGGAGACCCAGTACTTC. This translates into CASSRDFRTSGLGETQYF.

V and J are TRBV27 and TRBJ1-4; 7 nucleotides line up with TRBD1. V shed 7 bases, J shed 4 bases, and the junction held 6 bases outside the gene matches. Germline CDR1 and CDR2: MNHEY and SMNVEV (reference sequence). The CDR3 sequence is 14 residues long. The CDR3 nucleotides read TGTGCCAGCAAGCGGGACAGTGGTAATGAAAAACTGTTTTTT. This translates into CASKRDSGNEKLFF.

This sequence joins TRBV28 and TRBJ1-5, with D tentatively TRBD1 (6 bases). The CDR3 is made up of 20 amino acids. Germline assignment: CDR1 MDHEN and CDR2 SYDVKM. Trimming pared 6 bases from V and 0 bases from J, leaving 27 bases between. This chain's CDR3 is CASSWGRGADRLNSNQPQHF. The CDR3 DNA reads TGTGCCAGCAGCTGGGGGCGGGGGGCCGACAGGCTTAATAGCAATCAGCCCCAGCATTTT.